Sequencing of this T cell receptor beta chain was carried out in a study of blood T cell repertoires in COVID-19. Turning to the study itself: Nucleic acid was either cDNA or gDNA, and it came from T cells, B-cell-depleted T cells, or PBMCs.

The table came from immunoSEQ multiplex PCR; TCRdb's copy has only in-frame clones and leaves some out. The profile shows some 140,000 clones, approximately 85% of them singletons. V was clipped by 2 bases and J by 2 bases, with 10 bases between them. Germline CDR1 SGHTA, CDR2 FQGNSA. The CDR3 consists of 15 residues. The material sequenced was peripheral blood. The chain is built from TRBV7-2 and TRBJ2-1, with D hard to call. This receptor was identified in a man aged 60 to 75 with COVID-19, enrolled during active disease. This CDR3 is CASSLSWAAYNEQFF. CDR3 bases: TGTGCCAGCAGCTTATCCTGGGCCGCCTACAATGAGCAGTTCTTC.